This T cell receptor (beta chain) comes out of a study of blood T cell repertoires in COVID-19. Overall study context: The analysed material was cDNA or gDNA that came from T cells, B-cell-depleted T cells, or PBMCs.

Source study methods: The assay estimated nucleated cells by amplifying reference gene primers. Repertoires were generated with immunoSEQ multiplex PCR, while TCRdb's copy carries only in-frame clones and drops some. The D gene and trimming were derived from the DNA, and the V and J assignments and clone size from that table. Of 250,000 or so clones listed, about 80% are singletons. Looked up from germline, CDR1 is LGHDT and CDR2 is YNNKEL (reference sequence). The trim removed 4 bases at V and 3 bases at J, leaving 4 bases unmatched. CDR3 length: 14 amino acids. The sequence derives from an elderly woman with acute or convalescent COVID-19. Material for sequencing was peripheral blood. The V and J genes are TRBV3-1 (or the pseudogene TRBV3-2) and TRBJ2-7; 9 bases fit TRBD1. DNA for the CDR3: TGTGCCAGCAGCCCCGGGACAGGGAACTACGAGCAGTACTTC. This codes for CASSPGTGNYEQYF.